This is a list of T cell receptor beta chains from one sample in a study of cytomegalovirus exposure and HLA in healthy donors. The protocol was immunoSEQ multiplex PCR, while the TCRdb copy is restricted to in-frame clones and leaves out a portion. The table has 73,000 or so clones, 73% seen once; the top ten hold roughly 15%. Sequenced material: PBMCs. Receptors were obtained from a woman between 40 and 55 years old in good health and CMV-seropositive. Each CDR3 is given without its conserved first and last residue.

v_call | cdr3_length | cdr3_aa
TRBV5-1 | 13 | ASSSEEKVSGELF
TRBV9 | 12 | ASSVGGAGGHQV
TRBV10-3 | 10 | AISVEGAEQY
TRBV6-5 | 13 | ASSPPRQGMDGYT
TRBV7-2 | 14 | ASSKLAGWSTDTQY
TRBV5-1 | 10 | ASSLALSEQF
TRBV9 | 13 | ASSVDGGYNQPQH
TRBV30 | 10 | AWETGDTEAF
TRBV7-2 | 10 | ASSSNYYGYT
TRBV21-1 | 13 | ASSNGRGPNTEAF
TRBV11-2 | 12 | ASSGGHGVNIQY
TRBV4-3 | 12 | ASSQDRANEKLF
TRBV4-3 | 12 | ASSLGAQGEKLF
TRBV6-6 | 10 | ASSSSPYEQY
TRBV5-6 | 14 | ASSPWHRGSGNTIY
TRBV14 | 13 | ASSQVMKGPQPQH
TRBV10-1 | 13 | ASSEGTSGTNEQF
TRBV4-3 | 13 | ASSQLGLAVYEQY
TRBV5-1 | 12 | ASSSGQGVEPQH